A single sample gave rise to the 25 T cell receptor beta chains below, sequenced in a study of monozygotic twins with cystic fibrosis. TCRdb's copy holds only in-frame clones and misses some; the assay was immunoSEQ multiplex PCR. In the table there are tens of thousands of clones, about 91% of which are singletons. Sequencing was performed on blood. The receptors derive from a girl aged 2-10 years with cystic fibrosis.

In this sample, this clone turned up once. The chain employs TRBV5-1 and TRBJ2-1; D is tentatively TRBD1 or TRBD2 (5 bases each). Trimming pared 6 bases from V and 4 bases from J, leaving 11 bases between. CDR3 size: 13 residues. Germline V gives CDR1 SGHRS, CDR2 YFSETQ. The CDR3 loop is CASTGDAYNEQFF. The CDR3 nucleotides are TGCGCCAGCACCGGGGACGCTTACAATGAGCAGTTCTTC. Full variable domain (outside the CDR3, taken from reference TRBV5-1 and TRBJ2-1): KAGVTQTPRYLIKTRGQQVTLSCSPISGHRSVSWYQQTPGQGLQFLFEYFSETQRNKGNFPGRFSGRQFSNSRSEMNVSTLELGDSALYLCASTGDAYNEQFFGPGTRLTVL.

J is TRBJ1-2 and V is TRBV5-1; D possibly corresponds to TRBD1 (6 bases). CDR3 length equals 13 residues. The V end lost 0 bases, the J end lost 5 bases, and 8 bases lay between the germline ends. Germline loops: CDR1 SGHRS, CDR2 YFSETQ. CDR3 residues: CASSLVQGYGYTF. The CDR3 coding sequence is TGCGCCAGCAGCTTGGTACAGGGTTATGGCTACACCTTC. Filled out from reference TRBV5-1 and TRBJ1-2, the complete variable domain reads KAGVTQTPRYLIKTRGQQVTLSCSPISGHRSVSWYQQTPGQGLQFLFEYFSETQRNKGNFPGRFSGRQFSNSRSEMNVSTLELGDSALYLCASSLVQGYGYTFGSGTRLTVV.

This clone was observed a handful of times. The chain joins TRBV5-1 to TRBJ1-6, with a weak D call TRBD1 (6 bases). V was trimmed by 3 bases and J by 7 bases, leaving 8 bases between them. Per the germline V gene, CDR1 is SGHRS and CDR2 is YFSETQ. CDR3 length: 13 residues. This CDR3 is CASSSGANSPLHF. Written as DNA, the CDR3 is TGCGCCAGCAGCTCAGGGGCAAATTCACCCCTCCACTTT.

This clone was recorded once. This CDR3 is CASSRGAATFNEKLFF. CDR3 coding DNA: TGTGCCAGCTCTAGAGGGGCGGCGACTTTTAATGAAAAACTGTTTTTT. This sequence joins TRBV27 and TRBJ1-4; the D gene is possibly TRBD1 (5 bases). Germline CDR1 is MNHEY and CDR2 is SMNVEV (reference sequence). The CDR3 loop spans 16 amino acids. The germline V and J ends were trimmed by 8 bases and 4 bases, with 20 bases remaining between them. The complete variable domain, with remaining parts taken from reference TRBV27 and TRBJ1-4, reads EAQVTQNPRYLITVTGKKLTVTCSQNMNHEYMSWYRQDPGLGLRQIYYSMNVEVTDKGDVPEGYKVSRKEKRNFPLILESPSPNQTSLYFCASSRGAATFNEKLFFGSGTQLSVL.

This chain joins TRBV6-5 and TRBJ1-2; D is uncertain. The ends were cut back, 5 bases at V and 0 bases at J, with 4 bases in the middle. The length of the CDR3 is 12 residues. Germline CDR1 and CDR2: MNHEY and SVGAGI. The CDR3: CASSAPNYGYTF. DNA for the CDR3: TGTGCCAGCAGTGCCCCTAACTATGGCTACACCTTC.

The chain uses TRBV7-9 and TRBJ1-2, with D tentatively TRBD1 (5 bases). Trimming removed 5 bases at V and 6 bases at J, with 19 bases between. The germline V gene encodes CDR1 SEHNR and CDR2 FQNEAQ (reference sequence). The CDR3 runs 15 residues. The CDR3 protein is CASSPTRGISDGYTF. CDR3 sequence (DNA): TGTGCCAGCAGCCCCACACGGGGGATTAGCGATGGCTACACCTTC.

The chain couples TRBV5-4 to TRBJ2-3; D may be TRBD1 or TRBD2 (5 bases each). From germline, CDR1 is SGHNT and CDR2 YYREEE (reference sequence). CDR3 length equals 16 residues. V dropped 1 base and J dropped 1 base, with 13 bases sitting between them. The CDR3 sequence: CASSLMSGTGTDTQYF. The CDR3 DNA reads as TGTGCCAGCAGCTTGATGTCGGGGACCGGCACAGATACGCAGTATTTT. The full variable domain, in which reference TRBV5-4 and TRBJ2-3 provide the parts outside the CDR3, is ETGVTQSPTHLIKTRGQQVTLRCSSQSGHNTVSWYQQALGQGPQFIFQYYREEENGRGNFPPRFSGLQFPNYSSELNVNALELDDSALYLCASSLMSGTGTDTQYFGPGTRLTVL.

The CDR3 coding sequence is TGTGCCAGCAGCGTAGCTAAAGCCCAGCGCGGAACAGATACGCAGTATTTT. Translated: CASSVAKAQRGTDTQYF. The V and J genes are TRBV9 and TRBJ2-3; D not certain. The CDR3 covers 17 residues. Germline V gene data show CDR1 as SGDLS and CDR2 as YYNGEE. V lost 0 bases and J 3 bases, leaving 17 bases between the germline ends.

The chain employs TRBV5-6 and TRBJ2-7; 7 nucleotides agree with TRBD1. V lost 0 bases, J lost 1 base, and 4 bases stayed unmatched. CDR3 length equals 15 residues. Germline-derived CDR1 and CDR2 are SGHDT and YYEEEE. CDR3 residues: CASSLVAGGSYEQYF. In nucleotides, the CDR3 is TGTGCCAGCAGCTTGGTGGCAGGGGGTTCCTACGAGCAGTACTTC.

The chain carries TRBV2 and TRBJ1-1; TRBD1 is a possible D gene (5 bases). The CDR3 is 13 residues long. Germline V gene data show CDR1 as SNHLY and CDR2 as FYNNEI. V lost 7 bases to trimming and J lost 3 bases, with 12 bases between them. The CDR3 DNA reads as TGTGCCAGCATCCAGGGAGTTTACACTGAAGCTTTCTTT. Translating gives CASIQGVYTEAFF.

The chain recombines TRBV2 with TRBJ2-7; 7 bases line up with TRBD2. After removal of 8 bases from V and 5 bases from J, the junction contained 9 bases not matched to a gene. The CDR3 runs 13 residues. CDR1 and CDR2 from the germline V gene are SNHLY and FYNNEI. DNA for the CDR3: TGTGCCAGCGTCTTAGCGGGTATAAACGAGCAGTACTTC. Protein product: CASVLAGINEQYF. Supplemented by reference TRBV2 and TRBJ2-7, the full variable domain reads EPEVTQTPSHQVTQMGQEVILRCVPISNHLYFYWYRQILGQKVEFLVSFYNNEISEKSEIFDDQFSVERPDGSNFTLKIRSTKLEDSAMYFCASVLAGINEQYFGPGTRLTVT.

The chain has TRBV7-9 and TRBJ1-2; weak D call: TRBD1 (5 bases). The CDR3 consists of 11 residues. V was clipped by 11 bases and J by 1 base, with 8 bases between them. Germline lookup yields CDR1 SEHNR and CDR2 FQNEAQ (reference sequence). CDR3 loop: CAGGNNYGYTF. The CDR3 DNA is TGTGCCGGGGGGAATAACTATGGCTACACCTTC. Looking up the rest from reference TRBV7-9 and TRBJ1-2 gives the full variable domain: DTGVSQNPRHKITKRGQNVTFRCDPISEHNRLYWYRQTLGQGPEFLTYFQNEAQLEKSRLLSDRFSAERPKGSFSTLEIQRTEQGDSAMYLCAGGNNYGYTFGSGTRLTVV.

The rearrangement uses TRBV6-5 and TRBJ1-2; TRBD1 might be the D (5 bases). Germline CDR1 is MNHEY and CDR2 is SVGAGI. This CDR3 contains 14 residues. The V and J ends lost 0 bases and 1 base respectively, with 6 bases between them. CDR3 in DNA: TGTGCCAGCAGTTACTCGGGGGGTAACTATGGCTACACCTTC. This translates into CASSYSGGNYGYTF.

This chain joins TRBV6-5 and TRBJ1-3; D gene unclear. The germline CDR1 and CDR2 sequences are MNHEY and SVGAGI. Trimming pared 4 bases from V and 3 bases from J, leaving 10 bases between. CDR3 length equals 14 residues. This CDR3 reads CASSLKPVGNTIYF. Written as DNA, the CDR3 is TGTGCCAGCAGTTTAAAGCCAGTTGGAAACACCATATATTTT.

This sequence joins TRBV30 and TRBJ1-5; 12 positions agree with TRBD1. CDR1 is GTSNPN and CDR2 is SVGIG in the germline V gene (reference sequence). The J segment lost 7 bases and the V segment lost 2 bases, leaving 18 bases of the junction unmatched. The CDR3 has 19 amino acids. In DNA, the CDR3 is TGTGCCTGGAGTACAGGGGTCCGGGACAGGGGGCGCGGTGGGCAGCCCCAGCATTTT. Protein sequence: CAWSTGVRDRGRGGQPQHF.

This sequence joins TRBV7-2 and TRBJ2-2; TRBD1 aligns across 9 bases. Unmatched junction bases numbered 16, after V lost 0 bases and J lost 5 bases. Looked up from germline, CDR1 is SGHTA and CDR2 is FQGNSA. The CDR3 runs 20 residues. The DNA of the CDR3 is TGTGCCAGCAGCTTAGCCACGTACTTATGGGACAGGGTAAAAACCGGGGAGCTGTTTTTT. Translated, it gives CASSLATYLWDRVKTGELFF.

The V gene is TRBV27, the J gene TRBJ1-5, with D maybe TRBD1 (5 bases). V lost 6 bases, J lost 4 bases, and 13 bases lay in between. CDR1 is MNHEY, CDR2 SMNVEV, per germline (reference sequence). The CDR3 covers 14 residues. CDR3 sequence (DNA): TGTGCCAGCAGCCCGACCGGGGGGAATCAGCCCCAGCATTTT. This gives the protein CASSPTGGNQPQHF.

The chain uses TRBV18 and TRBJ1-5; TRBD1 agrees at 10 bases. Germline V gene data show CDR1 as KGHSH and CDR2 as LQKENI. The CDR3 length is 13 residues. Germline trimming cut 4 bases from V and 7 bases from J; bases unmatched to any gene: 1. Here the CDR3 reads CASSLDRGQPQHF. In DNA form, the CDR3 reads TGTGCCAGCTCACTGGACAGGGGGCAGCCCCAGCATTTT.

The CDR3 DNA sequence: TGTGCCAGCAAAACCTCCGGGACAGCCCGGATATATGGCTACACCTTC. Residues: CASKTSGTARIYGYTF. V usage is TRBV27 and J usage is TRBJ1-2; 7 positions agree with TRBD1. With 7 bases clipped from V and 5 bases from J, the junction kept 16 bases outside the gene matches. The CDR3 runs to 16 residues. Germline values: CDR1 MNHEY, CDR2 SMNVEV (reference sequence).

The DNA of the CDR3 is TGCGCCAGCAGCTTGGTGACGAACAATAATTCACCCCTCCACTTT. This gives the protein CASSLVTNNNSPLHF. The chain uses TRBV5-1 and TRBJ1-6, with D unclear. The CDR3 loop spans 15 amino acids. V lost 0 bases, J lost 5 bases, and 9 bases lay in between. CDR1 SGHRS and CDR2 YFSETQ come from the germline V gene.

J is TRBJ1-4 and V is TRBV7-8, with TRBD1 matching over 7 bases. The CDR3 is made up of 18 amino acids. V dropped 3 bases and J dropped 3; count of bases not matched to a gene: 13. Germline CDR1 is SGHVS and CDR2 is FQNEAQ. CDR3 nucleotide sequence: TGTGCCAGCAGCTTCAAAACTTCCATTCAGGGGGCTAATGAAAAACTGTTTTTT. Its protein product is CASSFKTSIQGANEKLFF.

The chain recombines TRBV2 with TRBJ2-3, with TRBD2 matching over 14 bases. This CDR3 spans 16 amino acids. Trimming removed 6 bases from V and 5 bases from J; junction bases left unmatched: 7. Germline V gene data show CDR1 as SNHLY and CDR2 as FYNNEI. This CDR3 reads CASSRTSGGMEDTQYF. CDR3 DNA sequence: TGTGCCAGCAGCCGGACTAGCGGGGGGATGGAAGATACGCAGTATTTT. Together with reference TRBV2 and TRBJ2-3, the CDR3 gives the full variable domain: EPEVTQTPSHQVTQMGQEVILRCVPISNHLYFYWYRQILGQKVEFLVSFYNNEISEKSEIFDDQFSVERPDGSNFTLKIRSTKLEDSAMYFCASSRTSGGMEDTQYFGPGTRLTVL.

V usage is TRBV19 and J usage is TRBJ1-5, with D possibly TRBD1 on 5 matching bases. Germline values: CDR1 LNHDA, CDR2 SQIVND (reference sequence). This CDR3 has 14 residues. V lost 6 bases to trimming and J lost 2 bases, with 11 bases between them. CDR3 DNA sequence: TGTGCCAGTAGGACAGTGGAGGGCAATCAGCCCCAGCATTTT. Amino acids: CASRTVEGNQPQHF.

The genes are TRBV28 and TRBJ2-3; D is possibly TRBD1 (6 bases). The CDR3 has 15 amino acids. Germline lookup yields CDR1 MDHEN and CDR2 SYDVKM. The V and J ends lost 3 bases and 7 bases respectively, with 17 bases between them. Written as DNA, the CDR3 is TGTGCCAGCAGTTTCTGGGGGCCAAGCCCAAATACGCAGTATTTT. Its protein is CASSFWGPSPNTQYF.

The chain couples TRBV5-1 to TRBJ2-3; D possibly corresponds to TRBD1 (6 bases). This CDR3 is built from 17 residues. Germline CDR1 and CDR2: SGHRS and YFSETQ. Trimming shortened V by 5 bases and J by 1 base, and 20 bases separated the two germline ends. The CDR3 reads CASRDLLGAAGTDTQYF. DNA of the CDR3: TGCGCCAGCAGGGACCTCTTGGGGGCCGCGGGCACAGATACGCAGTATTTT.